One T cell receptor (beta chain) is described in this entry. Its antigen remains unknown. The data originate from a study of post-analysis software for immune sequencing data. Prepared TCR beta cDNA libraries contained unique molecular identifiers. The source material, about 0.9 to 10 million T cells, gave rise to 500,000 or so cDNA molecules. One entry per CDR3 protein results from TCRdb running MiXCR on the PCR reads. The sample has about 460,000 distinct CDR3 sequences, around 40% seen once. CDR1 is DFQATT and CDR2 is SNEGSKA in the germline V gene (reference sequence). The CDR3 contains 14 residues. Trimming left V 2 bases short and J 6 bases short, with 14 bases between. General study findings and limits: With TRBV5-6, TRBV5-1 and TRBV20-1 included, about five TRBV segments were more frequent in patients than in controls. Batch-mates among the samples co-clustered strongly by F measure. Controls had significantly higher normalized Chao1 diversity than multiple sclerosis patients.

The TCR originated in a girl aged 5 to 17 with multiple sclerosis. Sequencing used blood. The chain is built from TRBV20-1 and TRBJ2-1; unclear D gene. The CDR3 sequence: CSARLQGSPNEQFF. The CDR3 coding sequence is TGCAGTGCTAGACTCCAAGGCAGCCCCAATGAGCAGTTCTTC.